This T cell receptor beta chain is from a study of blood T cell repertoires in COVID-19. Only in-frame clones appear in the TCRdb table, and some are missing; sequencing was by immunoSEQ multiplex PCR. This repertoire shows about 280,000 clones, 85% to 90% found once; its top ten account for approximately 2%. Trimming cost V 7 bases and J 3 bases, with 15 bases left between them. Germline V CDR1 and CDR2: MNHEY, SVGAGI. The CDR3 runs to 14 residues. Participants came from fewer than 25 US areas, aged roughly 18 to 89 years. Cohorts were assigned according to the clinical history that participants reported. Either two negative PCRs, clearance, or symptom resolution qualified Cohort 3 donors as recovered.

This clonotype was sampled from a woman aged 55-70 years who had recovered from COVID-19. Sequencing was performed on PBMCs or T cells enriched from blood (not recorded which). V gene TRBV6-5 combines with J gene TRBJ2-5, with D possibly being TRBD2 (6 bases). CDR3 DNA sequence: TGTGCCAGCACCCACCCAGGCGGGGAAGAGACCCAGTACTTC. As protein: CASTHPGGEETQYF.